Described below is a single T cell receptor beta chain sequence and its context. Its antigen remains unidentified. No base quality information exists; no much larger clone differs at one position. This sample was included in a study of blood T cell repertoires in COVID-19 (dated by TCRdb to 2018 to 2020). About the investigation overall: The collaborator samples originated in the United States, Italy and Spain and spanned the acute and convalescent phases of COVID-19. Samples were obtained from the ongoing ImmuneRACE study (first 160 participants) and from some 1,300 subjects provided by 6 global collaborators. HLA class I and class II types, where available, came from metadata supplied by the sample provider rather than from assay-based typing. Subjects who had been exposed to COVID-19, were actively infected with it, or had recovered from it provided the deeply sampled blood TCRbeta repertoires that made up the dataset. A freely available public database, intended as a resource for researchers studying the immune response to SARS-CoV-2, is where the repertoires were released. The sample metadata nearly always contained a de-identified subject ID, COVID-19 status, age in years and sex. The material from the prospective study consisted of cDNA or gDNA derived from T cells, B-cell-depleted T cells, or PBMCs. Overall results and qualifications from the work: Clinical and demographic metadata were provided uncurated, with the amount varying by source and participant.

TCRbeta CDR3 regions were amplified from genomic DNA using the immunoSEQ Assay, a bias-controlled multiplex PCR. Concerning the study's data processing: The number of nucleated cells in each sample was estimated from the amplification of reference gene primers within the assay. Sequence reads were collapsed and filtered to measure the absolute abundance of every unique TCRbeta CDR3 rearrangement. For each sample, productive Simpson clonality was calculated by taking the square root of Simpson's diversity index across productive rearrangements. TCRdb took over this immuneACCESS table, retaining in-frame rearrangements with V and J assigned. Such tables are incomplete; in checked studies, under half of the missing clones stem from an unresolved V gene, and the remainder is unexplained. D and trimming were read from the DNA, whereas the V and J calls and clone size are those reported in that table. Across this sample there are 60,000 to 70,000 clones, with approximately 80% seen only once. The ten largest clones capture around 5.4% of the sample.

The CDR3 sequence holds 12 residues, the cysteine and phenylalanine included. The entry retains the CDR3 DNA only, 36 bases that are in frame from base 1. The V end loses 6 bases and the J end loses 7 bases, and a stretch of 12 bases separates them. CDR1 and CDR2, per the germline V gene, are KGHSH and LQKENI. Whole blood was collected in K2EDTA tubes by collaborating institutions according to the institutions' own protocols. For TCRbeta analysis, collaborator samples were shipped as frozen whole blood, as isolated PBMCs, or as DNA extracted from either sample type. This receptor was identified in a woman between 65 and 79 years old with acute or convalescent COVID-19. The rearranged segments are TRBV18 and TRBJ1-1, with a weak D call of TRBD1 (6 bases match). Input material: peripheral blood. The CDR3 reads as follows: CASSRRGFEAFF. The DNA sequence reads TGTGCCAGCTCTCGAAGGGGGTTTGAAGCTTTCTTT.